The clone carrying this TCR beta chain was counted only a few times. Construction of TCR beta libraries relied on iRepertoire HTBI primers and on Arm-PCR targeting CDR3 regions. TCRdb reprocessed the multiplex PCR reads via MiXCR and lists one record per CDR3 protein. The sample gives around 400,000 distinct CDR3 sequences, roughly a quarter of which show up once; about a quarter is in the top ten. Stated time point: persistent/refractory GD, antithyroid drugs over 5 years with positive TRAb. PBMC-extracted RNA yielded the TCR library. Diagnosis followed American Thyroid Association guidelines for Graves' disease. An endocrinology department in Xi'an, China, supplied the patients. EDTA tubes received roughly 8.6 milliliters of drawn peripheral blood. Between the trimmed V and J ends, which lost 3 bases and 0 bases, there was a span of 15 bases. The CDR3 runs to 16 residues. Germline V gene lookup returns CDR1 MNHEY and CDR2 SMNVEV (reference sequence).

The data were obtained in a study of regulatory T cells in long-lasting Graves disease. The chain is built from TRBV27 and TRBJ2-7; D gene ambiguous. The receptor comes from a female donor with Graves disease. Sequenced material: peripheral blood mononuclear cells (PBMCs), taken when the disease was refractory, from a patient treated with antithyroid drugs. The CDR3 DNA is TGTGCCAGCAGTTTCTTTGCGACCGTCAGCTCCTACGAGCAGTACTTC. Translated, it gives CASSFFATVSSYEQYF.